The 5 T cell receptor beta chains in this list originate from one sample, sequenced in a study of memory B cells and T cells in multiple sclerosis. These receptors have no identified antigens. TCRdb's copy holds only in-frame clones and misses some; the assay was immunoSEQ multiplex PCR. Altogether over 10,000 clones are present, around four fifths being singletons, with the ten largest covering over 2.5%. Stimulus-free culture yielded autoproliferating CFSE-dim and non-proliferating CFSE-high T cells, each sequenced separately. Pooled replicate wells came from 5x10^7 CFSE-labeled PBMCs cultured less than 8 days without stimulus. The material sequenced was PBMCs from blood kept in culture. These receptors originate from a human donor with multiple sclerosis.

The gene calls are TRBV6-1 and TRBJ2-2; 11 nucleotides match TRBD2. Germline CDR1 reads MNHNS; CDR2 reads SASEGT. CDR3 size: 17 residues. Unmatched junction bases numbered 11, after V lost 4 bases and J lost 7 bases. The CDR3, as DNA: TGTGCCAGCAGTGGTCTAGCGGGAGGCCGGGCCGGCGGGGAGCTGTTTTTT. Translation gives CASSGLAGGRAGGELFF.

The rearrangement links TRBV5-4 to TRBJ1-1; D not resolved. With 2 bases removed from V and 1 base from J, the gap between germline ends came to 6 bases. CDR1 is SGHNT and CDR2 is YYREEE in the germline V gene (reference sequence). There are 13 residues in the CDR3. In nucleotides, the CDR3 is TGTGCCAGCAGCTTAGGGCCGAACACTGAAGCTTTCTTT. It encodes CASSLGPNTEAFF.

The gene calls are TRBV7-6 and TRBJ2-7; 8 positions match TRBD2. Germline lookup yields CDR1 SGHVS and CDR2 FNYEAQ. This CDR3 is 15 amino acids long. V lost 5 bases and J lost 3; bases outside the gene matches: 9. The CDR3 sequence is CASSPYSGGNYEQYF. The DNA of the CDR3 is TGTGCCAGCAGCCCTTACTCGGGGGGGAACTACGAGCAGTACTTC.

The rearrangement joins TRBV5-1 to TRBJ2-7; 10 bases fit TRBD2. J was trimmed by 4 bases and V by 1 base; bases with no gene match: 8. Germline values: CDR1 SGHRS, CDR2 YFSETQ. This CDR3 contains 16 residues. CDR3 protein: CASSLTGASGSYEQYF. The CDR3 bases are TGCGCCAGCAGCTTGACGGGGGCTAGCGGGAGTTACGAGCAGTACTTC.

The chain joins TRBV7-2 to TRBJ2-7; 7 bases are a match to TRBD1. V gave up 5 bases and J gave up 8 bases; unmatched junction bases: 18. The CDR3 contains 16 residues. Germline CDR1 is SGHTA and CDR2 is FQGNSA. The CDR3 DNA reads as TGTGCCAGCAGCCGCACGCCGGGACAGCGGACGTATCAGCAGTACTTC. Its protein is CASSRTPGQRTYQQYF.